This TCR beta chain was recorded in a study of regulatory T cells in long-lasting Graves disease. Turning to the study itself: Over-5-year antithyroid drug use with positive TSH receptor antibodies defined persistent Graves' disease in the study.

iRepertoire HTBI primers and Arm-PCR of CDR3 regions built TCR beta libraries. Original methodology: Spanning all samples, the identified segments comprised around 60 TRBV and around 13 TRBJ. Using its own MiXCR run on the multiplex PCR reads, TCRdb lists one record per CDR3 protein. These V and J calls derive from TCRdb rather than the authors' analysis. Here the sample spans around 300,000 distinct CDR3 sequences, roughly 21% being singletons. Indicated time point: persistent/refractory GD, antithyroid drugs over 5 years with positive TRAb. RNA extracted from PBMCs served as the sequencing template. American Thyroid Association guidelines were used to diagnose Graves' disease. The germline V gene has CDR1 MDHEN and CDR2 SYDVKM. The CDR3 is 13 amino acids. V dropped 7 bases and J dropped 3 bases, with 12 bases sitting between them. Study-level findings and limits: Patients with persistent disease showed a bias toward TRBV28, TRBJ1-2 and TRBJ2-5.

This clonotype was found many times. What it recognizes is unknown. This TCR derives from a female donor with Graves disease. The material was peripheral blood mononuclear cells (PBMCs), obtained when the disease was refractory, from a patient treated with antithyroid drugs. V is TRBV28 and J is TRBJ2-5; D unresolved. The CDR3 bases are TGTGCCAGCACCTATCAGGTTAAAGAGACCCAGTACTTC. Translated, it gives CASTYQVKETQYF.